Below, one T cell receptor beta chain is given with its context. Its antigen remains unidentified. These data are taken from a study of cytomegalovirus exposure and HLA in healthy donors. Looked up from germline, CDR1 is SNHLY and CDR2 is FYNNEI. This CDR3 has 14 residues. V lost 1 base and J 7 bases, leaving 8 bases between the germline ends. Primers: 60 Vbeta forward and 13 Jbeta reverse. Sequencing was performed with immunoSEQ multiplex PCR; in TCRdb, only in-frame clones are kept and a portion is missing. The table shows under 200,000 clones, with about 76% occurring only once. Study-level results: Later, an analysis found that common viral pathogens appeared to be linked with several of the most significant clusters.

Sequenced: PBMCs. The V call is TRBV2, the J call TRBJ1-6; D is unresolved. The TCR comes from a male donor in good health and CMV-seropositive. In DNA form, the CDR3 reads TGTGCCAGCAGTGAAGGACGGGTGAATTCACCCCTCCACTTT. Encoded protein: CASSEGRVNSPLHF.